This T cell receptor (beta chain) is drawn from a study of T cell responses to AZD1222 COVID-19 vaccine (dated by TCRdb to about 2021). In the study overall: TCR sequencing was performed for about 250 trial participants, of whom around 200 were given two doses of AZD1222 and some 25 were given two doses of MenACWY control vaccine. Enrollment into the trials was organized by age into subgroups of 18-55, 56-69 and 70-plus years, and those subgroups contained roughly 150, 30 and 60 TCR-sequenced participants, respectively.

The CDR3 regions of human TCRbeta chains were analyzed by immunosequencing. The authors' pipeline ran thus. TCRs in the repertoires were compared against a reference library of SARS-CoV-2-specific TCRs that had been generated with the MIRA antigen-specificity platform. Breadth meant the fraction of unique TCRs that were SARS-CoV-2-associated, whereas depth meant the fraction of total T cells that were SARS-CoV-2-associated. Using the MIRA data, each spike-specific TCR was assigned both to the spike region to which the TCR was reactive and to a CD4 or CD8 class. Log10-transformed breadth and depth values were compared by one-way ANOVA with Sidak's multiple comparisons tests. Held by TCRdb, this immuneACCESS table contains in-frame sequences only and omits some clones. Under half of the omission traces to an unresolved V gene where checked; the cause of the rest is unknown. That table furnishes V, J and clone size, whereas the DNA furnished D and trimming. The sample data list 250,000 to 300,000 clones, and 94% of these were observed just once. The ten largest clones represent about 0.5% of the sample.

The paper's findings and limits, for the study overall: Conclusions about previously exposed vaccinees are limited because only five or six AZD1222 recipients were SARS-CoV-2 seropositive at baseline. The whole spike protein was spanned by vaccine-associated CD4 TCRs, and dominant responses were seen in regions 160-218 and 743-854. Because no samples from the day 14 peak response were available, repertoires could be characterized only after the peak T cell response. Participants were mostly white British and included more females than males, and it was suggested by the authors that clonal diversity may have been underestimated. Epitopes outside the regions mutated in the B.1.351 and B.1.1.7 variants were reportedly recognized by nearly half of the unique spike-specific TCRs. After two AZD1222 doses, both the breadth and the depth of spike-specific TCRs were significantly higher than at day 0 and than in MenACWY recipients. The 56-69-year group was small, and its depth increase did not reach significance, likely because of low power.

On this clone itself: Its antigen specificity is not known. No base quality values were provided; no much bigger clone lies one nucleotide off.

Explained via the paper, the time point label denotes: about 28 days (+/-7) after the second vaccine dose. AZD1222 recipients with second doses at about 4 weeks or about 12 weeks were pooled, because spike-specific TCR depth and breadth did not differ between schedules. Vaccinee samples were obtained from the UK trials COV001 and COV002, which included a single-blind randomized controlled phase 2/3 trial of AZD1222 (ChAdOx1 nCoV-19) in healthy adults. For TCRbeta chain sequencing, PBMC samples were collected from trial participants at day 0 and at day 28 after the second dose. The receptor was derived from an adult who received the AZD1222 COVID-19 vaccine. The sequencing used peripheral blood, collected 28 days after the second AZD1222 dose.

The CDR3 reads CASSQDSGLAGASSYEQYF. Read as DNA, the sequence is TGCGCCAGCAGCCAAGATTCCGGGCTAGCGGGGGCGAGCTCCTACGAGCAGTACTTC. The chain is assembled from TRBV4-1 and TRBJ2-7; 10 central bases correspond to TRBD2. Reading from cysteine to phenylalanine, the CDR3 counts 19 amino acids. The retained sequence is limited to the CDR3, 57 bases, with the frame set at the first base. From a lookup of the germline V gene, CDR1 and CDR2 are MGHRA and YSYEKL. The junction shows trimming of 0 bases on V and 0 bases on J, and the gene matches do not reach 11 bases of it.